The sample holds many counts of the clone carrying this TCR beta chain. Its antigen is still unknown. The data stem from a study of early T cells in non-severe SARS-CoV-2 infection. Study-wide points: Matching results from VDJdb favored anti-spike CD8 responses, leaving private and CD4 specificities undetected.

Each single cDNA molecule received a unique molecular identifier. One entry per CDR3 protein results from TCRdb running MiXCR on the 5' RACE reads. In the table there are about 33,000 distinct CDR3 sequences, roughly 4.5% of which are singletons. V gave up 6 bases and J gave up 0 bases; unmatched junction bases: 8. Per germline, CDR1 MDHEN and CDR2 SYDVKM. The CDR3 has 15 amino acids. Sequenced sample: whole blood. This chain connects TRBV28 to TRBJ2-7, with TRBD1 matching over 7 bases. The receptor's source is an adult who was a healthcare worker with PCR-confirmed SARS-CoV-2 infection or an uninfected control (not recorded which). The DNA of the CDR3 is TGTGCCAGCAGGCCAACAGGGGCCTTCTCCTACGAGCAGTACTTC. Translated, it gives CASRPTGAFSYEQYF. Full variable domain (missing parts from reference TRBV28 and TRBJ2-7): DVKVTQSSRYLVKRTGEKVFLECVQDMDHENMFWYRQDPGLGLRLIYFSYDVKMKEKGDIPEGYSVSREKKERFSLILESASTNQTSMYLCASRPTGAFSYEQYFGPGTRLTVT.